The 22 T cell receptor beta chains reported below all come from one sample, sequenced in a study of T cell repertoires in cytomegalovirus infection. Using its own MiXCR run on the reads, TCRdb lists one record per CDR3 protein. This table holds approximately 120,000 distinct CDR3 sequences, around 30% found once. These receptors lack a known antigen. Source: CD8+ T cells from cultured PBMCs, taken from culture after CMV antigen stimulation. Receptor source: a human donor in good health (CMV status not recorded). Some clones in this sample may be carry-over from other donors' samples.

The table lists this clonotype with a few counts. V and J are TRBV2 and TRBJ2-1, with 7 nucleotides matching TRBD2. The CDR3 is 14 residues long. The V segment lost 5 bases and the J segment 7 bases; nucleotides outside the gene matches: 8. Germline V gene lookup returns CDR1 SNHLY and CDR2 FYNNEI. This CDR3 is CASSSGGGINEQFF. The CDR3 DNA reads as TGTGCCAGCAGTTCTGGCGGGGGAATTAATGAGCAGTTCTTC.

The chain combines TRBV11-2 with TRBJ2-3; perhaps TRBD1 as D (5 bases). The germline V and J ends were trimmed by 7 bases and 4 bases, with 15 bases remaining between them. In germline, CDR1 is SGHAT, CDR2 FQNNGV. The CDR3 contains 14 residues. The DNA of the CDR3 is TGTGCCAGCAACGATGGGGCTAGTTCAGATACGCAGTATTTT. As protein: CASNDGASSDTQYF.

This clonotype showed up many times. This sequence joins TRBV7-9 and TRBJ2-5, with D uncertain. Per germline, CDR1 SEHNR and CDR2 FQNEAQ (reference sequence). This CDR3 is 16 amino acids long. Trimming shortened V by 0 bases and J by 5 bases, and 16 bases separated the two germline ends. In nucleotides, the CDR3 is TGTGCCAGCAGCTTAGCGAGTAGCAGCACAAGGGAGACCCAGTACTTC. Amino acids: CASSLASSSTRETQYF.

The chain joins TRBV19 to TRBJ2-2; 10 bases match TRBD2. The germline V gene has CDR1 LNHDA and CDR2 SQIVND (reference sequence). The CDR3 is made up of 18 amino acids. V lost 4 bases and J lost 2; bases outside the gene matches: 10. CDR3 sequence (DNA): TGTGCCAGTAGTAAGATAGTAGCGGGGGGCATAAACACCGGGGAGCTGTTTTTT. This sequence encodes CASSKIVAGGINTGELFF.

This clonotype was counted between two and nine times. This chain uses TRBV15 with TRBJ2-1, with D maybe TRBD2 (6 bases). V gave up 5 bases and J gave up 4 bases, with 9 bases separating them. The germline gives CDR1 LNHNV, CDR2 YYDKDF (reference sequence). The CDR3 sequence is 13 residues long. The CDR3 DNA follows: TGTGCCACCAGCCTCCGGGGGTACAATGAGCAGTTCTTC. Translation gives CATSLRGYNEQFF. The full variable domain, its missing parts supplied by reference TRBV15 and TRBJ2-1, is DAMVIQNPRYQVTQFGKPVTLSCSQTLNHNVMYWYQQKSSQAPKLLFHYYDKDFNNEADTPDNFQSRRPNTSFCFLDIRSPGLGDTAMYLCATSLRGYNEQFFGPGTRLTVL.

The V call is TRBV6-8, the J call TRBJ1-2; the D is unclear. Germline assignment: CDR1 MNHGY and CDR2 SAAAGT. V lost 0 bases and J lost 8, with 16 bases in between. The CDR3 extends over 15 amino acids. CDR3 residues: CASSYSGNIPEGYTF. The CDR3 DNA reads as TGTGCCAGCAGTTACTCGGGGAACATCCCGGAGGGCTACACCTTC.

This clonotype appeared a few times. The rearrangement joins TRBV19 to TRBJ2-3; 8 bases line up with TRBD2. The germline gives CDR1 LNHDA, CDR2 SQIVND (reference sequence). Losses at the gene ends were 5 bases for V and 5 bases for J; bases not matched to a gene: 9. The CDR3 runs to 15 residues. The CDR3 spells CASSASGGGLDTQYF. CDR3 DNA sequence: TGTGCCAGTAGTGCGAGTGGCGGGGGGTTAGATACGCAGTATTTT.

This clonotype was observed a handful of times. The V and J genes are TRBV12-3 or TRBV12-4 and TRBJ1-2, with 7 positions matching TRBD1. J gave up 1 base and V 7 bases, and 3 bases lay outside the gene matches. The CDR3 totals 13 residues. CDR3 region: CASNDRDNYGYTF. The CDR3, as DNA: TGTGCCAGCAACGACAGGGATAACTATGGCTACACCTTC.

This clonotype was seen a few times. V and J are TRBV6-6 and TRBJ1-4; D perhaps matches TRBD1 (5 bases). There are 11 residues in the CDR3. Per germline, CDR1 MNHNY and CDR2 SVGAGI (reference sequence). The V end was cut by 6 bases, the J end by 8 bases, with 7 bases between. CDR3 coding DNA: TGTGCCAGCAGGGCAGGGGAAAAACTGTTTTTT. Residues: CASRAGEKLFF.

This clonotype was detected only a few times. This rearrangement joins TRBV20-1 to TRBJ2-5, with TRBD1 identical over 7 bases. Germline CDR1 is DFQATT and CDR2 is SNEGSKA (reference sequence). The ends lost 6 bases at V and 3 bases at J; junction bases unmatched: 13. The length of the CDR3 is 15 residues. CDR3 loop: CSAAKDRVGEETQYF. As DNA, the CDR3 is TGCAGTGCCGCGAAAGACAGGGTGGGGGAAGAGACCCAGTACTTC.

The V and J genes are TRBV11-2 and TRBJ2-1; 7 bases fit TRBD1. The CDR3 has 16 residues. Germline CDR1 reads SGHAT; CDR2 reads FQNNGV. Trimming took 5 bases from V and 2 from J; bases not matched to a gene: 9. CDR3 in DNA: TGTGCCAGCAGCCCCACAGGGGTTCAGACCTACAATGAGCAGTTCTTC. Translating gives CASSPTGVQTYNEQFF.

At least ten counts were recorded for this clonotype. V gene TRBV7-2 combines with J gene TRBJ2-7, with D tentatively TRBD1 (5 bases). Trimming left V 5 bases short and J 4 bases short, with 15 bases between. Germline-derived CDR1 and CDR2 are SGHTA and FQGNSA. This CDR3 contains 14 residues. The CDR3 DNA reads TGTGCCAGCAGCCGACCCCCGACAGTTTACGAGCAGTACTTC. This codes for CASSRPPTVYEQYF.

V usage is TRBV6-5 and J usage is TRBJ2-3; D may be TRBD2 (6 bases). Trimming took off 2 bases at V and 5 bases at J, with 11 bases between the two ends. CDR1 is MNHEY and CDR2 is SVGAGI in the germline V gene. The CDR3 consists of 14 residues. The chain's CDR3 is CASSYGGGLDTQYF. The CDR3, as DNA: TGTGCCAGCAGTTACGGCGGAGGGTTAGATACGCAGTATTTT.

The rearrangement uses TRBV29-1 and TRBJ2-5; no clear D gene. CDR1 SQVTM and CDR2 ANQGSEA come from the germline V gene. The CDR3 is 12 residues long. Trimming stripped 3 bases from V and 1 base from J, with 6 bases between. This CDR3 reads CSVEVLQETQYF. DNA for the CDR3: TGCAGCGTTGAGGTCCTCCAAGAGACCCAGTACTTC.

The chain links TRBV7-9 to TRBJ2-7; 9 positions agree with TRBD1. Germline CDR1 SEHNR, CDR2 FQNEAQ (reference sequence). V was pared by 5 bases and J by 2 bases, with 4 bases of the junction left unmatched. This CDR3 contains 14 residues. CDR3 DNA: TGTGCCAGCAGCCCGACAGGGGGAACCTACGAGCAGTACTTC. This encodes CASSPTGGTYEQYF.

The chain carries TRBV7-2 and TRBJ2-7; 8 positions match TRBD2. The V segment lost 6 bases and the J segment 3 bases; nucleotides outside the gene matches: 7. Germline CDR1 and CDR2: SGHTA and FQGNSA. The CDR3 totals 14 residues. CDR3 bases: TGTGCCAGCAGGGTAACCGGGGGGGGCTACGAGCAGTACTTC. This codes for CASRVTGGGYEQYF.

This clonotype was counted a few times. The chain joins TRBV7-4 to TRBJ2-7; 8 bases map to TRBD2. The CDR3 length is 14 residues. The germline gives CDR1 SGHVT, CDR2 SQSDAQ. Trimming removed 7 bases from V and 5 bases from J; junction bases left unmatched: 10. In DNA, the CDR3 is TGTGCCAGCATTTCCATGGGACTAGTCGACGAGCAGTACTTC. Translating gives CASISMGLVDEQYF. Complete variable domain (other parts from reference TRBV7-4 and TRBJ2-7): GAGVSQSPRYKVAKRGRDVALRCDSISGHVTLYWYRQTLGQGSEVLTYSQSDAQRDKSGRPSGRFSAERPERSVSTLKIQRTEQGDSAVYLCASISMGLVDEQYFGPGTRLTVT.

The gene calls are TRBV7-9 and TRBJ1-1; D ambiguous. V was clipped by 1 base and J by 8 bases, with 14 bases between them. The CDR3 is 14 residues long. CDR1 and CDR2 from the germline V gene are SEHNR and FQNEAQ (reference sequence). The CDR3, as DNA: TGTGCCAGCAGCTTAGGTTCTGGGGTTCGAGAAGCTTTCTTT. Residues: CASSLGSGVREAFF.

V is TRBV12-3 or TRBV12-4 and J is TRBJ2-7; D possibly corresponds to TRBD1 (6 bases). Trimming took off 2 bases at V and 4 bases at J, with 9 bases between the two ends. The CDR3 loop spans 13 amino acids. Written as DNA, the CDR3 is TGTGCCAGCAGTTTATACAGGGCGTACGAGCAGTACTTC. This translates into CASSLYRAYEQYF.

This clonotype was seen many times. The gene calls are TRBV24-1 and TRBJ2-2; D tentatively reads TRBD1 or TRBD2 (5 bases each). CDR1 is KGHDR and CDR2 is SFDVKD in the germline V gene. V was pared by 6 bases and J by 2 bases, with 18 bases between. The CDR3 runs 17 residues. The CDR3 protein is CATSYSREIINTGELFF. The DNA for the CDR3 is TGTGCCACCAGTTATAGCAGGGAGATTATTAACACCGGGGAGCTGTTTTTT.

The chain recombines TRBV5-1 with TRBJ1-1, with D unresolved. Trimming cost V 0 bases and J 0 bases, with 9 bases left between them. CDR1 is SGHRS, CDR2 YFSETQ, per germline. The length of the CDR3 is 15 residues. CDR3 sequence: CASSLGGMVNTEAFF. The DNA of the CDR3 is TGCGCCAGCAGCTTGGGGGGTATGGTGAACACTGAAGCTTTCTTT.

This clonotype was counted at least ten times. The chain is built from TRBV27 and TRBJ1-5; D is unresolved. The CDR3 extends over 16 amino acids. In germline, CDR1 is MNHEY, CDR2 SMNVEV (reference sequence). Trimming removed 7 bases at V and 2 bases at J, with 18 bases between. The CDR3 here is CASNILRELCNQPQHF. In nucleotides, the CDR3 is TGTGCCAGCAACATCTTACGGGAGTTGTGCAATCAGCCCCAGCATTTT.